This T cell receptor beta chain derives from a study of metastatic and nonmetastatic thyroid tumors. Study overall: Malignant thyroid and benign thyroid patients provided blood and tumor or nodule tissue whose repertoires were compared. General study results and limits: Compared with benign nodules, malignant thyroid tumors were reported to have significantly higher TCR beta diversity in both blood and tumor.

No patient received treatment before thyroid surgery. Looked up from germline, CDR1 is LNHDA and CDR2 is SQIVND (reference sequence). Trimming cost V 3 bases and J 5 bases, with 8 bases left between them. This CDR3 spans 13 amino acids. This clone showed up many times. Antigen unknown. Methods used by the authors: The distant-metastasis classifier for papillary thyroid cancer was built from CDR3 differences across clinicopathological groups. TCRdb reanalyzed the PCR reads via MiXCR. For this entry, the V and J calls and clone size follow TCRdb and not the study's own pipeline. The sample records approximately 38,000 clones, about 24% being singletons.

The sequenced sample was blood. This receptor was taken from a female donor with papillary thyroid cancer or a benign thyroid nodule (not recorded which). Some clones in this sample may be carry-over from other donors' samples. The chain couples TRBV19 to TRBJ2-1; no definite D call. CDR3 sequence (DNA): TGTGCCAGTAGTATTGGTCCGAACAATGAGCAGTTCTTC. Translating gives CASSIGPNNEQFF.